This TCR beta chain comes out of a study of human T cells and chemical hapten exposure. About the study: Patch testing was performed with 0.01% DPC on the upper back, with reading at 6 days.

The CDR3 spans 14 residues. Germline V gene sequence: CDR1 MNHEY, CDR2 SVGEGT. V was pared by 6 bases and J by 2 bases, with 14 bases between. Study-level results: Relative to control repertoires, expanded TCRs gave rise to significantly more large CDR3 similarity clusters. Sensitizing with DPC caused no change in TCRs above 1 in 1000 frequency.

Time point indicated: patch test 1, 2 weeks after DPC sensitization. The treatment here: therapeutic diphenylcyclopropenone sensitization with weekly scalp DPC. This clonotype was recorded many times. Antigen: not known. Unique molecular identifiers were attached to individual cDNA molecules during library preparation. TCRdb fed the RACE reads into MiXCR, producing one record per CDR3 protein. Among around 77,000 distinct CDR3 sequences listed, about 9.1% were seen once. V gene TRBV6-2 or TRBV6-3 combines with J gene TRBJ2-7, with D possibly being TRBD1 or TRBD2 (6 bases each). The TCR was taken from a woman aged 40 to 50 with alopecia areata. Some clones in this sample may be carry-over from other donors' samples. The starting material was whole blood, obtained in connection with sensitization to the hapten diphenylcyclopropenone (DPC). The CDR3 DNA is TGTGCCAGCAGCGAACGGGGGCCTCCCTACGAGCAGTACTTC. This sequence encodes CASSERGPPYEQYF.